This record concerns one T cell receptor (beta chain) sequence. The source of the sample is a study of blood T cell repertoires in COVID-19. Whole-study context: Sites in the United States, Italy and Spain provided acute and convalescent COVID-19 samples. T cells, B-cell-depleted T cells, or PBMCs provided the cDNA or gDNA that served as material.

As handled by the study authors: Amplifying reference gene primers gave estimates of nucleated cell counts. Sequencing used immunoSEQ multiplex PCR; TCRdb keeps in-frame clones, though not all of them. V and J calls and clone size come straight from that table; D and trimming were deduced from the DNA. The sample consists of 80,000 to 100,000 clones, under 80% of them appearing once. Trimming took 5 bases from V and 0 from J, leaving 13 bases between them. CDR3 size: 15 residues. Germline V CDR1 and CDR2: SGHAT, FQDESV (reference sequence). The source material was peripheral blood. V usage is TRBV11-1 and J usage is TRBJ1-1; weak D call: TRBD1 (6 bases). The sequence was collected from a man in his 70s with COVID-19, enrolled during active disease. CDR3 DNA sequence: TGTGCCAGCAGCCCACAGGGAAGGGTGAACACTGAAGCTTTCTTT. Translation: CASSPQGRVNTEAFF.